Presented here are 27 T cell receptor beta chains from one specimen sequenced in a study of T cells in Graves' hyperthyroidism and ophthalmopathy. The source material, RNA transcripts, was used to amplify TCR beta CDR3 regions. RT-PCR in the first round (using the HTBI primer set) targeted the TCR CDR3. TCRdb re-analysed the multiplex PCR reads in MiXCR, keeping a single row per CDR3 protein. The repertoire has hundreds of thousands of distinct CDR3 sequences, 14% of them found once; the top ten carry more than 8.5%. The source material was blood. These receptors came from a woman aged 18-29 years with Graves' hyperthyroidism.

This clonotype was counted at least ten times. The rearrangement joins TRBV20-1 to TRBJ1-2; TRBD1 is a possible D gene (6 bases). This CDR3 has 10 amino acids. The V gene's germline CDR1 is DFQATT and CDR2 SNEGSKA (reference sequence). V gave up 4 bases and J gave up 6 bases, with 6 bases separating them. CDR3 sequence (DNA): TGCAGTGCTACAGGGGATGGCTACACCTTC. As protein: CSATGDGYTF.

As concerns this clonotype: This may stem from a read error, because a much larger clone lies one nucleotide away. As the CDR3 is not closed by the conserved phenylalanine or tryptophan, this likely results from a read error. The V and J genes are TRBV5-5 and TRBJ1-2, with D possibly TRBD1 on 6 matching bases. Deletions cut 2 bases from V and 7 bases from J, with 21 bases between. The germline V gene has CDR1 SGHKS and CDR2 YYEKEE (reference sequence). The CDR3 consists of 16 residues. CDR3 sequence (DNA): TGTGCCAGCAGCTTCCTGGTAACAGGGAGTTCATCTGGCTACACCTTA. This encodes CASSFLVTGSSSGYTL.

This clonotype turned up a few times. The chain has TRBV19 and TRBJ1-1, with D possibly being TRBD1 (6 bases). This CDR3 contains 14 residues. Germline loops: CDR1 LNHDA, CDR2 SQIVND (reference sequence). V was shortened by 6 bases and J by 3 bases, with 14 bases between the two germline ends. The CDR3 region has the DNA TGTGCCAGTAGGAACAGGGTAGGAGACACTGAAGCTTTCTTT. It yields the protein CASRNRVGDTEAFF. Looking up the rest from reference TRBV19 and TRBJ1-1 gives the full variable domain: DGGITQSPKYLFRKEGQNVTLSCEQNLNHDAMYWYRQDPGQGLRLIYYSQIVNDFQKGDIAEGYSVSREKKESFPLTVTSAQKNPTAFYLCASRNRVGDTEAFFGQGTRLTVV.

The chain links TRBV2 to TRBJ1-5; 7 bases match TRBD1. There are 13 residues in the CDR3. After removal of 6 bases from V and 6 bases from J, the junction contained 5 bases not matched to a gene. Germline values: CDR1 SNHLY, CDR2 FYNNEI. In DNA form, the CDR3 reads TGTGCCAGCAGAGGACAGGAGGGTCAGCCCCAGCATTTT. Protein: CASRGQEGQPQHF. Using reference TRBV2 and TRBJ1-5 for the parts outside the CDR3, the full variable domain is EPEVTQTPSHQVTQMGQEVILRCVPISNHLYFYWYRQILGQKVEFLVSFYNNEISEKSEIFDDQFSVERPDGSNFTLKIRSTKLEDSAMYFCASRGQEGQPQHFGDGTRLSIL.

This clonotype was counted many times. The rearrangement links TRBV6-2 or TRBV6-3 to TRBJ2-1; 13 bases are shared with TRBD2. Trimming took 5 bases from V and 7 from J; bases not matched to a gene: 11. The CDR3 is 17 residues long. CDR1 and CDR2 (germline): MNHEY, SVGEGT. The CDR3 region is CASSKTSGRPLANEQFF. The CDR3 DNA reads TGTGCCAGCAGTAAGACTAGCGGGAGGCCACTTGCGAATGAGCAGTTCTTC.

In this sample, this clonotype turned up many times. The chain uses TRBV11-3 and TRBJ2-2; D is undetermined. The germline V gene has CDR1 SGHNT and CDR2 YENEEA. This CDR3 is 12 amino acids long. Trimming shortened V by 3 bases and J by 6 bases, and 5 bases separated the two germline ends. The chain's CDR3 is CASSFGPGELFF. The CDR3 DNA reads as TGTGCCAGCAGCTTTGGCCCCGGGGAGCTGTTTTTT.

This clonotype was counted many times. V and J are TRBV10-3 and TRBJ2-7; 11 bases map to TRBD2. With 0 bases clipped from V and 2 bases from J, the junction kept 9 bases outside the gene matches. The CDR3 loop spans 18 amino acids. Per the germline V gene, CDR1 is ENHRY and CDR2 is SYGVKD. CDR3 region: CAISESAASGRSAYEQYF. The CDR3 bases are TGTGCCATCAGTGAGTCGGCGGCTAGCGGGAGGTCGGCCTACGAGCAGTACTTC.

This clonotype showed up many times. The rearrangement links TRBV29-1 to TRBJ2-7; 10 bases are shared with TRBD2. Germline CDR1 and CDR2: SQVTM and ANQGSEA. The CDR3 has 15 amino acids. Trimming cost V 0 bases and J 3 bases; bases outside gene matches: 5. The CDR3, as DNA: TGCAGCGTTGAAGATAGGACTAGCGGACTCTACGAGCAGTACTTC. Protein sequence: CSVEDRTSGLYEQYF.

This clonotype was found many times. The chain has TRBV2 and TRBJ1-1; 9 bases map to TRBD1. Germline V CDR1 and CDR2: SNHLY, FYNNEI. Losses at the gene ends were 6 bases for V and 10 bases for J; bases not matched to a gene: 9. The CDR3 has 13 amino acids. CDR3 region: CASSGDRGKRAFF. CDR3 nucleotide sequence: TGTGCCAGCAGCGGAGACAGGGGGAAAAGAGCTTTCTTT.

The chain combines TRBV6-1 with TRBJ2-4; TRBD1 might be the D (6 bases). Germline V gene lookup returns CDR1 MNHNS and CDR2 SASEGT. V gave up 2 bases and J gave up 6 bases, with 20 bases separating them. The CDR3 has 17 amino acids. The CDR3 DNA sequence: TGTGCCAGCAGTGAATTAGGGTCTTGGGGGCGCGCAAACATTCAGTACTTC. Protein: CASSELGSWGRANIQYF.

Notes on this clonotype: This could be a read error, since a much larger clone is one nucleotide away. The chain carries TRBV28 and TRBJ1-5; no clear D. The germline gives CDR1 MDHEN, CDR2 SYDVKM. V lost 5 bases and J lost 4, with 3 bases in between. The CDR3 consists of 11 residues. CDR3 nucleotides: TGTGCCAGCAGTATGAATCAGCCCCAGCATTTT. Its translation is CASSMNQPQHF.

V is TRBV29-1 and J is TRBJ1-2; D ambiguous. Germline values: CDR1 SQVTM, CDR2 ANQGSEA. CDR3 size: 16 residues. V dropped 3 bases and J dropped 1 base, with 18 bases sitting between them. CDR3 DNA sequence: TGCAGCGTTGATGGAGGGAAGGCCTCTAATAACTATGGCTACACCTTC. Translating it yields CSVDGGKASNNYGYTF.

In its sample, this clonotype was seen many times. The CDR3, as DNA: TGCGCCAGCAGCCAAGAATGGCTAGCGAGTTCCTACAATGAGCAGTTCTTC. It encodes CASSQEWLASSYNEQFF. The chain employs TRBV4-3 and TRBJ2-1; TRBD2 might be the D (6 bases). The CDR3 is 17 amino acids. V gave up 0 bases and J gave up 1 base, with 13 bases separating them. From germline, CDR1 is LGHNA and CDR2 YSLEER.

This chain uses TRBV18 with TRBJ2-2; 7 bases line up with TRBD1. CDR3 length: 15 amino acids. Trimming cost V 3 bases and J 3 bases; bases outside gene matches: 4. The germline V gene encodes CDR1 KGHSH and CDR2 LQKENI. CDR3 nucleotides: TGTGCCAGCTCACCCGGGACAGAGCACACCGGGGAGCTGTTTTTT. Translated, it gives CASSPGTEHTGELFF.

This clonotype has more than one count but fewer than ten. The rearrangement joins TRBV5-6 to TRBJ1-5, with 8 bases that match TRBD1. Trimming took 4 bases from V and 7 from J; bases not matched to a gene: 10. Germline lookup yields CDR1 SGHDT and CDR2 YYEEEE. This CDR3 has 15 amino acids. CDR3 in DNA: TGTGCCAGCAGCCGCCGCAGGGGGCTTGGACAGCCCCAGCATTTT. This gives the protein CASSRRRGLGQPQHF.

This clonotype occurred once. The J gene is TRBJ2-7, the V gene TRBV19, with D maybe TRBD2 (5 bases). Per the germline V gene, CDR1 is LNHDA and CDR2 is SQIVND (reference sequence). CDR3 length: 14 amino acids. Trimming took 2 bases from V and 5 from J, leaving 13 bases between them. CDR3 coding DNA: TGTGCCAGTAGTATACCCCGGAGGACGGACGAGCAGTACTTC. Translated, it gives CASSIPRRTDEQYF. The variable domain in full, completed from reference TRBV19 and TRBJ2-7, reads DGGITQSPKYLFRKEGQNVTLSCEQNLNHDAMYWYRQDPGQGLRLIYYSQIVNDFQKGDIAEGYSVSREKKESFPLTVTSAQKNPTAFYLCASSIPRRTDEQYFGPGTRLTVT.

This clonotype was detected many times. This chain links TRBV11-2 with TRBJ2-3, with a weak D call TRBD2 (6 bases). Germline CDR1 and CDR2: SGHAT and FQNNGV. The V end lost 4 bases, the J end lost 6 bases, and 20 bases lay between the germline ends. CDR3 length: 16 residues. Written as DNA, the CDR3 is TGTGCCAGCAGCTCAGGCCGGGTCAAGGGGAGGGATACGCAGTATTTT. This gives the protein CASSSGRVKGRDTQYF.

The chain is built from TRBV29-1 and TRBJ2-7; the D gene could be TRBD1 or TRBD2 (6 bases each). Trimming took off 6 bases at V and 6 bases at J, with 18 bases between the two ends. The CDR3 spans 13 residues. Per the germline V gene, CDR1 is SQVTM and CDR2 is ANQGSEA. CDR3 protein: CSVRGDTSSEQYF. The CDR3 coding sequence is TGCAGCGTGAGGGGGGACACTTCTTCCGAGCAGTACTTC.

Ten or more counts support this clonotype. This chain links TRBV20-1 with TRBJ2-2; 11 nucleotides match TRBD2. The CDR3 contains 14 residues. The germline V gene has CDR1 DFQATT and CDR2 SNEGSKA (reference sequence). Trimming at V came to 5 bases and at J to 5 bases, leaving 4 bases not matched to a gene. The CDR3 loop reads CSALSGRGTGELFF. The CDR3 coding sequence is TGCAGTGCTCTTAGCGGGAGGGGTACCGGGGAGCTGTTTTTT.

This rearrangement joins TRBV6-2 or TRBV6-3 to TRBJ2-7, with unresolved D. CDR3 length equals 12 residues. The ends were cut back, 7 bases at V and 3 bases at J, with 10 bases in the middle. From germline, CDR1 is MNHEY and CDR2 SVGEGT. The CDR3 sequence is CASNLGNYEQYF. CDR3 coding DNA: TGTGCCAGCAACCTAGGAAACTACGAGCAGTACTTC.

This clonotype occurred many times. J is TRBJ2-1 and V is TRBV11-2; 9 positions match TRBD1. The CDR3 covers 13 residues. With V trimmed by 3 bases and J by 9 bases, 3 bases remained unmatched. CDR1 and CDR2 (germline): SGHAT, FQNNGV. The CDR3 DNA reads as TGTGCCAGCAGCTTGGGACAGGGTAGTGAGCAGTTCTTC. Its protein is CASSLGQGSEQFF.

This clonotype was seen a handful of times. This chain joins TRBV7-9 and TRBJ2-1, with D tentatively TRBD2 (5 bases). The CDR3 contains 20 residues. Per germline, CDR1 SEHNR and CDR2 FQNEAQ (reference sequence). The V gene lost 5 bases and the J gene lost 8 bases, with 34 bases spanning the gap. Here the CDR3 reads CASSPQVGRGGLNRWYEQFF. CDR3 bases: TGTGCCAGCAGCCCCCAAGTTGGAAGAGGCGGGCTTAATCGCTGGTATGAGCAGTTCTTC.

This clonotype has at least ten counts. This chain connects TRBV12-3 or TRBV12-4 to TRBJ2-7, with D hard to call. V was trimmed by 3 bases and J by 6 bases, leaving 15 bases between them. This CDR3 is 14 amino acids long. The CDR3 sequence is CASSFNVRMGEQYF. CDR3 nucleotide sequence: TGTGCCAGCAGTTTTAACGTCAGGATGGGCGAGCAGTACTTC.

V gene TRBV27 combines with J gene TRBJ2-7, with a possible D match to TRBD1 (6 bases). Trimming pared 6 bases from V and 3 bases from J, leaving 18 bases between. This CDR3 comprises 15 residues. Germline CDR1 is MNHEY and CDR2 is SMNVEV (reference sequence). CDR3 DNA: TGTGCCAGCAGACCGGGACAAGGTCTAAGCTACGAGCAGTACTTC. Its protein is CASRPGQGLSYEQYF.

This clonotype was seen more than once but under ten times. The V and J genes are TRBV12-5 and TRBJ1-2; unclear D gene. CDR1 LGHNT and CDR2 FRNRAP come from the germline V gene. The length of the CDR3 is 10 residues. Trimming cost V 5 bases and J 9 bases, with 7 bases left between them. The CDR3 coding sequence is TGTGCTAGTGGTCTGTCAAGCTACACCTTC. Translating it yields CASGLSSYTF.

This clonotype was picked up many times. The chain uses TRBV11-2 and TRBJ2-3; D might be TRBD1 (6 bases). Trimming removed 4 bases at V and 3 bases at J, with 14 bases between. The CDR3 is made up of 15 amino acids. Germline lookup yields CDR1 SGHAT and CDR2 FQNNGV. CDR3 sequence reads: CASSSQGKGTDTQYF. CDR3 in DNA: TGTGCCAGCAGCTCGCAGGGGAAAGGTACAGATACGCAGTATTTT.

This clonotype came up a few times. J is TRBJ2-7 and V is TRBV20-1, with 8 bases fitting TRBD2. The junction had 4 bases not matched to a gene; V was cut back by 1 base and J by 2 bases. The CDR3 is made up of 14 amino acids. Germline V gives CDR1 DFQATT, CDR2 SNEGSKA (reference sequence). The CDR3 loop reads CSARVAGTPYEQYF. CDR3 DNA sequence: TGCAGTGCTAGAGTAGCGGGAACCCCCTACGAGCAGTACTTC.